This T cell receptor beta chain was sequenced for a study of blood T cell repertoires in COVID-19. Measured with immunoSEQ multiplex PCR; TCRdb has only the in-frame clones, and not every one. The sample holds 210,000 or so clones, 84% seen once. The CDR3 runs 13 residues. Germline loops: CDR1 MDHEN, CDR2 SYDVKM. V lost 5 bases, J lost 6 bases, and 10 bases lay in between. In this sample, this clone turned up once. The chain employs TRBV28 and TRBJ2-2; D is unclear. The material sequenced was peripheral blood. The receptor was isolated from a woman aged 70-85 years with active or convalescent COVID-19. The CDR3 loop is CASSPHSPGELFF. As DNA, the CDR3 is TGTGCCAGCAGTCCTCACAGTCCCGGGGAGCTGTTTTTT.